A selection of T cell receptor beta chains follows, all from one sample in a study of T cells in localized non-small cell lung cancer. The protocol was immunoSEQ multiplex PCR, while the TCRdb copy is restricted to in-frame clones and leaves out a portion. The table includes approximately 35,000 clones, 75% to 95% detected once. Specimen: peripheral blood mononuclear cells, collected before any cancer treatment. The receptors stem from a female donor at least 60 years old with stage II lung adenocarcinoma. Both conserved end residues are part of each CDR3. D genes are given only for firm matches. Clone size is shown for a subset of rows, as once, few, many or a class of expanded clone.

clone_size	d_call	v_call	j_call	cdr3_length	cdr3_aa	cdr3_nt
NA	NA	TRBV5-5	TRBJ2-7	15	CASSLVGPSSYEQYF	TGTGCCAGCAGCTTGGTAGGGCCTAGCTCCTACGAGCAGTACTTC
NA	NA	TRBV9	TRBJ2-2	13	CASSSPNTGELFF	TGTGCCAGCAGCAGCCCGAACACCGGGGAGCTGTTTTTT
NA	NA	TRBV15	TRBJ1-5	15	CATSRVPGAGQPQHF	TGTGCCACCAGCAGAGTCCCAGGGGCAGGTCAGCCCCAGCATTTT
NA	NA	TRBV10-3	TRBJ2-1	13	CAIGGTGLSEQFF	TGTGCCATCGGAGGAACAGGGCTTAGTGAGCAGTTCTTC
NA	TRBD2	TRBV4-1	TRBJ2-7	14	CASSPGGSSYEQYF	TGCGCCAGCAGCCCGGGGGGTTCCTCCTACGAGCAGTACTTC
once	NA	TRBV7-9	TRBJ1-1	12	CASSPGTAEAFF	TGTGCCAGCAGCCCCGGGACGGCTGAAGCTTTCTTT
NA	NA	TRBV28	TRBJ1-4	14	CASRVSAGTEKLFF	TGTGCCAGCAGGGTAAGCGCAGGAACTGAAAAACTGTTTTTT
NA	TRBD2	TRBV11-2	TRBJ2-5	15	CASSLMNSGGRTQYF	TGTGCCAGCAGCTTGATGAATAGCGGGGGGAGGACCCAGTACTTC
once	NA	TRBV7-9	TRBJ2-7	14	CASSLLGAAYEQYF	TGTGCCAGCAGCTTACTCGGGGCCGCCTACGAGCAGTACTTC
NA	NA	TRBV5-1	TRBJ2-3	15	CASSLDMPATDTQYF	TGCGCCAGCAGCTTGGATATGCCAGCCACAGATACGCAGTATTTT
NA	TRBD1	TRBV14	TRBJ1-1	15	CASSRSGGQGTEAFF	TGTGCCAGCAGCCGTTCAGGGGGGCAGGGGACTGAAGCTTTCTTT
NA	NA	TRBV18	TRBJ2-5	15	CASSLEVGFQETQYF	TGTGCCAGCTCACTAGAGGTAGGATTCCAAGAGACCCAGTACTTC
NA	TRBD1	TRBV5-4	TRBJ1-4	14	CASSSVDRGEKLFF	TGTGCCAGCAGCTCCGTTGACAGGGGCGAAAAACTGTTTTTT
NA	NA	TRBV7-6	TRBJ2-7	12	CASSFGSNEQYF	TGTGCCAGCAGCTTTGGATCCAACGAGCAGTACTTC
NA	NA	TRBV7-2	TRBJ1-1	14	CASSLVGVDTEAFF	TGTGCCAGCAGCTTAGTGGGGGTTGACACTGAAGCTTTCTTT
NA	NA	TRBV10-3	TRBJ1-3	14	CATGGPRSGNTIYF	TGTGCCACCGGAGGGCCTCGGTCTGGAAACACCATATATTTT
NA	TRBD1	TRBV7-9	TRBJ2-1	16	CASSLRTGTANNEQFF	TGTGCCAGCAGCCTACGGACAGGGACGGCGAACAATGAGCAGTTCTTC